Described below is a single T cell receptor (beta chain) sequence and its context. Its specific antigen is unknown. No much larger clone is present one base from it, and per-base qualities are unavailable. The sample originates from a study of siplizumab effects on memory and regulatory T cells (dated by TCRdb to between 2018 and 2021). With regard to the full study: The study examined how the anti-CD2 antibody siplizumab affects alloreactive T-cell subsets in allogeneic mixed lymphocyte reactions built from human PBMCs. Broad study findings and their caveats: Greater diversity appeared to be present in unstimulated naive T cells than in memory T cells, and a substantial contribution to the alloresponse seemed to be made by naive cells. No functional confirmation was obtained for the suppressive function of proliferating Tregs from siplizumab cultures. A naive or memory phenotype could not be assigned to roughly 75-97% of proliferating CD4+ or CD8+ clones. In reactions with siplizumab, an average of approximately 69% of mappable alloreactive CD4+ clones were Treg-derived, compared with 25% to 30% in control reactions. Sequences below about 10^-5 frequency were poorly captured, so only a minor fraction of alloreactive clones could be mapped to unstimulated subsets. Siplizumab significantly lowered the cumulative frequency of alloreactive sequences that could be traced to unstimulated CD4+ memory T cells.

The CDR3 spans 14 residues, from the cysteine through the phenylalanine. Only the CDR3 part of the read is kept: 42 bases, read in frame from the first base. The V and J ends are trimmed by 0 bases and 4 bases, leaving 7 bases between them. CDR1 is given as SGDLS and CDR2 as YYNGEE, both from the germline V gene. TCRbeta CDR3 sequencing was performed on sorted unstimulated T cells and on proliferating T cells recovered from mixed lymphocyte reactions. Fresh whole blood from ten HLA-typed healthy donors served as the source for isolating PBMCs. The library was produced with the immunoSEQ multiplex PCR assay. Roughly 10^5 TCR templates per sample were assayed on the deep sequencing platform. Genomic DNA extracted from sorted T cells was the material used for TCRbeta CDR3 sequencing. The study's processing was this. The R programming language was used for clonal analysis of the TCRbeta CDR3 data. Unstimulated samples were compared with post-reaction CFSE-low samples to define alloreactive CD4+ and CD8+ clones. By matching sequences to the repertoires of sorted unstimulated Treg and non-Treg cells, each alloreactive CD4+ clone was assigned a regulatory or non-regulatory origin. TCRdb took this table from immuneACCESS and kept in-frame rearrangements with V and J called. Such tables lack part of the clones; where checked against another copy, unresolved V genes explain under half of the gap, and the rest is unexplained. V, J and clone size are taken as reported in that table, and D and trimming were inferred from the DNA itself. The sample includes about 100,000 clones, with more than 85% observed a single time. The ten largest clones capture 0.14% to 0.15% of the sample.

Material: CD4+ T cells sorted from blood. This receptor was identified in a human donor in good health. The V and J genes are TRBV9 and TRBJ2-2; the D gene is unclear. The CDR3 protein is CASSVDPGTGELFF. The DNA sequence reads TGTGCCAGCAGCGTAGATCCGGGCACCGGGGAGCTGTTTTTT.